Ten or more counts support the clone carrying this TCR beta chain. Its antigen is not identified. The CDR3 length is 15 residues. Germline lookup yields CDR1 SEHNR and CDR2 FQNEAQ (reference sequence). V shed 4 bases, J shed 5 bases, and the junction held 8 bases outside the gene matches. The record originates from a study of T-cell reconstitution after alpha-beta-depleted transplantation in children. Study-wide results and limits: Newly produced T cells mostly accounted for T-cell counts and diversity one year post-transplant. Two months or so post-transplant, alpha-beta T cells reportedly derived from several hundred expanded graft clones.

As it was prepared, the TCRbeta library received unique molecular identifiers. TCRdb redid the calling of the PCR reads with MiXCR, one entry per CDR3 protein. The sample yields a few hundred thousand distinct CDR3 sequences, approximately 7% seen once. The TCR was taken from a boy between 2 and 10 years old with acute lymphoblastic leukemia, due to receive a stem cell transplant. The sample in question was PBMCs, obtained before TCRalphabeta/CD19-depleted stem cell transplant. V and J are TRBV7-9 and TRBJ2-5; TRBD1 matches at 9 bases. DNA of the CDR3: TGTGCCAGCAGCTCCGGACAGGGGTTAGGGGAGACCCAGTACTTC. The encoded protein is CASSSGQGLGETQYF.